The 29 T cell receptor beta chains given below trace back to one sample, sequenced in a study of T cell repertoires in cytomegalovirus infection. TCRdb used MiXCR to reprocess the reads, holding one entry per CDR3 protein. Of about 900,000 distinct CDR3 sequences in the sample, roughly 30% were seen once. No antigens are known for them. This material consisted of cultured CD8+ T cells from PBMCs, taken from culture after CMV antigen stimulation. The receptors shown here come from a human donor in good health (CMV status not recorded). Some clones in this sample may be carry-over from other donors' samples.

This clonotype was counted between two and nine times. This chain links TRBV4-1 with TRBJ2-7; maybe TRBD2 (5 bases). The CDR3 totals 15 residues. The V end was cut by 0 bases, the J end by 1 base, with 10 bases between. Germline values: CDR1 MGHRA, CDR2 YSYEKL. The DNA of the CDR3 is TGCGCCAGCAGCCAAGAGCGGGCCGGGTCCTACGAGCAGTACTTC. Amino acids: CASSQERAGSYEQYF.

This clonotype was seen only a few times. This chain connects TRBV27 to TRBJ1-6, with D possibly TRBD1 on 6 matching bases. Trimming cost V 2 bases and J 11 bases, with 13 bases left between them. CDR1 and CDR2 (germline): MNHEY, SMNVEV (reference sequence). The CDR3 runs 14 residues. CDR3 protein: CASSLVGALTPLHF. The DNA for the CDR3 is TGTGCCAGCAGTTTAGTGGGGGCGTTGACACCCCTCCACTTT.

This clonotype appeared many times. The chain recombines TRBV7-8 with TRBJ1-2; D remains ambiguous. Germline values: CDR1 SGHVS, CDR2 FQNEAQ. V lost 0 bases and J 4 bases, leaving 12 bases between the germline ends. The CDR3 sequence is 15 residues long. The CDR3 region has the DNA TGTGCCAGCAGCTTAGCGGCAGATTTAATCTATGGCTACACCTTC. Translating it yields CASSLAADLIYGYTF.

This clonotype occurred many times. V usage is TRBV19 and J usage is TRBJ1-2; 7 bases are a match to TRBD1. Germline V gives CDR1 LNHDA, CDR2 SQIVND (reference sequence). The V segment lost 7 bases and the J segment 4 bases; nucleotides outside the gene matches: 3. The CDR3 totals 12 residues. This CDR3 reads CASKNRGYGYTF. The CDR3 coding sequence is TGTGCCAGTAAGAACAGGGGCTATGGCTACACCTTC.

This chain uses TRBV6-2 or TRBV6-3 with TRBJ2-2; 7 positions agree with TRBD2. The J segment lost 4 bases and the V segment lost 7 bases, leaving 6 bases of the junction unmatched. CDR3 length: 14 residues. CDR1 is MNHEY and CDR2 is SVGEGT in the germline V gene. CDR3 sequence: CASTTGGVTGELFF. The CDR3 DNA reads as TGTGCCAGCACCACGGGGGGTGTCACCGGGGAGCTGTTTTTT.

The chain uses TRBV7-6 and TRBJ1-1; D is ambiguous. The CDR3 runs 12 residues. V lost 3 bases and J lost 7, with 9 bases in between. Per germline, CDR1 SGHVS and CDR2 FNYEAQ. CDR3 residues: CASSLRKGEAFF. The CDR3, as DNA: TGTGCCAGCAGCTTGAGGAAGGGTGAAGCTTTCTTT.

V is TRBV5-1 and J is TRBJ2-7; TRBD2 is a possible D gene (6 bases). Germline CDR1 and CDR2: SGHRS and YFSETQ. The ends were cut back, 2 bases at V and 0 bases at J, with 9 bases in the middle. CDR3 size: 14 residues. This CDR3 is CASSFRDFSYEQYF. The DNA for the CDR3 is TGCGCCAGCAGCTTTCGGGACTTCTCCTACGAGCAGTACTTC.

The sample holds a few counts of this clonotype. The rearrangement uses TRBV24-1 and TRBJ2-2; D is uncertain. V was shortened by 1 base and J by 8 bases, with 10 bases between the two germline ends. Looked up from germline, CDR1 is KGHDR and CDR2 is SFDVKD. The CDR3 runs to 14 residues. This CDR3 is CATSDFRVAGELFF. CDR3 in DNA: TGTGCCACCAGTGATTTTCGGGTTGCGGGGGAGCTGTTTTTT.

This rearrangement joins TRBV19 to TRBJ2-1; no clear D. V shed 3 bases and J shed 4 bases, with 10 bases lying between them. From germline, CDR1 is LNHDA and CDR2 SQIVND (reference sequence). The CDR3 is made up of 14 amino acids. The CDR3 protein is CASSMAGTYNEQFF. The CDR3 region has the DNA TGTGCCAGTAGTATGGCCGGCACATACAATGAGCAGTTCTTC.

This rearrangement joins TRBV11-2 to TRBJ2-2, with 9 bases fitting TRBD2. Germline values: CDR1 SGHAT, CDR2 FQNNGV. CDR3 length: 19 amino acids. The V gene end was trimmed by 2 bases and the J gene end by 6 bases; junction bases not matched to a gene: 16. CDR3: CASSLWWQRVAGVAGELFF. Here the CDR3 DNA reads TGTGCCAGCAGCTTATGGTGGCAAAGGGTAGCGGGGGTCGCCGGGGAGCTGTTTTTT.

Concerning this clonotype: Being one base from a much bigger clone, this may be a read error. V gene TRBV7-2 combines with J gene TRBJ2-3; the D gene is possibly TRBD2 (5 bases). CDR3 length: 16 amino acids. The V end lost 5 bases, the J end lost 1 base, and 16 bases lay between the germline ends. The germline CDR1 and CDR2 sequences are SGHTA and FQGNSA. CDR3 residues: CASSPYLLVGTDTQYF. The CDR3 DNA is TGTGCCAGCAGCCCCTACCTACTAGTGGGCACAGATACGCAGTATTTT.

The chain is built from TRBV7-2 and TRBJ2-3, with 9 bases matching TRBD1. This CDR3 is built from 17 residues. CDR1 is SGHTA, CDR2 FQGNSA, per germline. J gave up 1 base and V 5 bases, and 10 bases lay outside the gene matches. The CDR3: CASSSRDRVEGTDTQYF. CDR3 DNA: TGTGCCAGCAGCAGCCGGGACAGGGTCGAAGGCACAGATACGCAGTATTTT.

This clonotype showed up just a few times. V and J are TRBV4-2 and TRBJ1-6; 8 positions agree with TRBD1. The J segment lost 8 bases and the V segment lost 2 bases, leaving 14 bases of the junction unmatched. Looked up from germline, CDR1 is LGHNA and CDR2 is YNFKEQ. CDR3 length equals 18 residues. The CDR3 bases are TGTGCCAGCAGCCAATACGGACAGGGCTTTATTCAGGATTCACCCCTCCACTTT. Translated, it gives CASSQYGQGFIQDSPLHF.

This clonotype was seen a few times. This chain links TRBV7-8 with TRBJ1-2; maybe TRBD1 (5 bases). V was cut by 3 bases and J by 8 bases, with 10 bases left in between. This CDR3 contains 12 residues. Germline assignment: CDR1 SGHVS and CDR2 FQNEAQ. CDR3 nucleotides: TGTGCCAGCAGCTTGGGACTCTGGGGCTACACCTTC. It is translated as CASSLGLWGYTF.

This clonotype turned up a few times. This chain uses TRBV28 with TRBJ1-5; no definite D call. This CDR3 comprises 15 residues. CDR1 MDHEN and CDR2 SYDVKM come from the germline V gene. Deletions cut 6 bases from V and 0 bases from J, with 12 bases between. The CDR3 DNA reads as TGTGCCAGCAGCTACCTGGAGATTAGCAATCAGCCCCAGCATTTT. Translation gives CASSYLEISNQPQHF.

V usage is TRBV6-6 and J usage is TRBJ1-2; 7 bases align to TRBD1. V shed 1 base and J 3 bases; nucleotides not matched to a gene: 8. CDR1 MNHNY and CDR2 SVGAGI come from the germline V gene (reference sequence). The CDR3 consists of 16 residues. CDR3 loop: CASSYFPTGTDYGYTF. CDR3 in DNA: TGTGCCAGCAGTTACTTTCCGACAGGGACCGACTATGGCTACACCTTC.

Only a few counts were recorded for this clonotype. The chain recombines TRBV20-1 with TRBJ1-1, with 8 bases lining up with TRBD1. Germline CDR1 is DFQATT and CDR2 is SNEGSKA (reference sequence). The V and J ends lost 2 bases and 3 bases, in that order; junction bases with no gene match: 14. This CDR3 is 17 amino acids long. The CDR3: CSARQSGQGLLDTEAFF. The CDR3 DNA reads TGCAGTGCTAGACAGAGCGGACAGGGCCTCTTGGACACTGAAGCTTTCTTT.

V is TRBV5-6 and J is TRBJ1-2; the D gene is possibly TRBD1 (5 bases). The V gene's germline CDR1 is SGHDT and CDR2 YYEEEE. Between the trimmed V and J ends, which lost 0 bases and 4 bases, there was a span of 16 bases. This CDR3 is 16 amino acids long. Here the CDR3 DNA reads TGTGCCAGCAGCTTGGGGGCGCGGGGGAGCAGCTATGGCTACACCTTC. Translation gives CASSLGARGSSYGYTF.

The DNA for the CDR3 is TGTGCCAGCAGTGAATACCGAAGCTCTGGAAACACCATATATTTT. It specifies CASSEYRSSGNTIYF. V is TRBV2 and J is TRBJ1-3; D gene uncertain. V dropped 2 bases and J dropped 0 bases, with 8 bases sitting between them. The germline gives CDR1 SNHLY, CDR2 FYNNEI. CDR3 size: 15 residues.

V is TRBV6-2 or TRBV6-3 and J is TRBJ2-3; 9 positions match TRBD2. This CDR3 contains 16 residues. Germline V gene sequence: CDR1 MNHEY, CDR2 SVGEGT. Germline trimming cut 0 bases from V and 3 bases from J; bases unmatched to any gene: 4. The CDR3 DNA is TGTGCCAGCAGTTACTCACCGGGACTAGCAACAGATACGCAGTATTTT. Translated, it gives CASSYSPGLATDTQYF.

The rearrangement joins TRBV29-1 to TRBJ2-3, with 9 nucleotides matching TRBD2. From germline, CDR1 is SQVTM and CDR2 ANQGSEA. The CDR3 covers 18 residues. The V and J ends lost 3 bases and 2 bases, in that order; junction bases with no gene match: 15. CDR3 sequence: CSVEASGDYAINTDTQYF. CDR3 DNA sequence: TGCAGCGTTGAGGCTAGCGGGGACTACGCCATCAACACAGATACGCAGTATTTT.

The V and J genes are TRBV11-2 and TRBJ2-1; perhaps TRBD2 as D (7 bases). CDR1 and CDR2 from the germline V gene are SGHAT and FQNNGV. CDR3 size: 15 residues. V was trimmed by 6 bases and J by 2 bases, leaving 14 bases between them. CDR3 region: CASRLRGAPYNEQFF. Here the CDR3 DNA reads TGTGCCAGCAGACTTCGGGGGGCCCCCTACAATGAGCAGTTCTTC.

A few counts support this clonotype. This chain uses TRBV4-1 with TRBJ2-1, with TRBD1 identical over 7 bases. Trimming removed 0 bases from V and 0 bases from J; junction bases left unmatched: 8. Germline assignment: CDR1 MGHRA and CDR2 YSYEKL. This CDR3 is built from 18 residues. DNA of the CDR3: TGCGCCAGCAGCCAAGATTTGAGGGGGCCCAGCTCCTACAATGAGCAGTTCTTC. Amino acid sequence: CASSQDLRGPSSYNEQFF.

This clonotype has a handful of counts. The chain carries TRBV9 and TRBJ2-3; perhaps TRBD2 as D (7 bases). CDR3 size: 16 residues. V was clipped by 4 bases and J by 3 bases, with 18 bases between them. Germline CDR1 reads SGDLS; CDR2 reads YYNGEE. Here the CDR3 DNA reads TGTGCCAGCAGCCCCGAGGGGGGGGGCGTAACAGATACGCAGTATTTT. Protein product: CASSPEGGGVTDTQYF.

The CDR3 nucleotides read TGCAGTGCTCCCCCGAGAGGTTCCTTTAATCAGCCCCAGCATTTT. It specifies CSAPPRGSFNQPQHF. This chain joins TRBV20-1 and TRBJ1-5; D is unresolved. Germline CDR1 DFQATT, CDR2 SNEGSKA (reference sequence). The CDR3 runs 15 residues. Trimming removed 5 bases from V and 4 bases from J, with 18 bases in between.

The table lists this clonotype with a few counts. The rearrangement uses TRBV6-1 and TRBJ2-5; the D call may be TRBD1 or TRBD2 (5 bases each). Germline V CDR1 and CDR2: MNHNS, SASEGT. V was trimmed by 6 bases and J by 4 bases, leaving 15 bases between them. The CDR3 sequence is 14 residues long. This chain's CDR3 is CASSDAPGRETQYF. The CDR3 region has the DNA TGTGCCAGCAGCGATGCCCCGGGGCGAGAGACCCAGTACTTC.

This clonotype was observed a few times. The rearrangement links TRBV18 to TRBJ2-3; D may be TRBD1 or TRBD2 (5 bases each). CDR1 and CDR2 from the germline V gene are KGHSH and LQKENI. The CDR3 runs 16 residues. Trimming shortened V by 3 bases and J by 4 bases, and 17 bases separated the two germline ends. CDR3 in DNA: TGTGCCAGCTCACCGGTGGCCAGGGAGAAGGCAGATACGCAGTATTTT. It specifies CASSPVAREKADTQYF.

Many counts were recorded for this clonotype. The CDR3 sequence: CASSSGKAYGYTF. The CDR3 coding sequence is TGTGCCAGCAGCTCAGGAAAGGCCTATGGCTACACCTTC. The J gene is TRBJ1-2, the V gene TRBV7-9; D not certain. Trimming took off 4 bases at V and 4 bases at J, with 10 bases between the two ends. The CDR3 consists of 13 residues. CDR1 and CDR2 (germline): SEHNR, FQNEAQ (reference sequence).

The chain combines TRBV4-2 with TRBJ2-5, with TRBD2 matching 9 bases. The CDR3 totals 15 residues. From germline, CDR1 is LGHNA and CDR2 YNFKEQ. With 4 bases clipped from V and 2 bases from J, the junction kept 5 bases outside the gene matches. CDR3 coding DNA: TGTGCCAGCAGCCCTCTAGCGGGGAGGCAAGAGACCCAGTACTTC. It translates to CASSPLAGRQETQYF.